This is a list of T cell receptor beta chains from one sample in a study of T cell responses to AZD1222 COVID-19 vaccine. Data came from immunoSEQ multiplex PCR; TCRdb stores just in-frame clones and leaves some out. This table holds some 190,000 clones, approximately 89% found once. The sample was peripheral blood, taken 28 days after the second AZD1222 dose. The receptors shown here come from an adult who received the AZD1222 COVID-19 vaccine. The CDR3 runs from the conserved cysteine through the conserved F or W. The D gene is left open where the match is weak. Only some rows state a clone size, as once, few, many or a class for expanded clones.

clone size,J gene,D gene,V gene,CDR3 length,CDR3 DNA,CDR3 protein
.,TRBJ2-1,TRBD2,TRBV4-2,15,TGTGCCAGCAGCCAAGTGGGACTAGCGGACCCAGGGCAGTTCTTC,CASSQVGLADPGQFF
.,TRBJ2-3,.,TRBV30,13,TGTGCCTGCTCGGGGGGCCCAACAGATACGCAGTATTTT,CACSGGPTDTQYF
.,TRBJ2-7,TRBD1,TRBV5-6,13,TGTGCCAGCAGTGGACAGGGGTACTACGAGCAGTACTTC,CASSGQGYYEQYF
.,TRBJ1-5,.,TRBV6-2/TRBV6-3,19,TGTGCCAGCAGTTACTCCAGAATTTCCCGGACACAGAGCAATCAGCCCCAGCATTTT,CASSYSRISRTQSNQPQHF
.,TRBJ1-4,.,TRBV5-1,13,TGCGCCAGCAGAGACAGCCTTAATGAAAAACTGTTTTTT,CASRDSLNEKLFF
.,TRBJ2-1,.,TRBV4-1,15,TGCGCCAGCAGCCAAGATGCGCCCTTCTACAATGAGCAGTTCTTC,CASSQDAPFYNEQFF
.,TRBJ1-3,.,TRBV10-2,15,TGCGCCAGCAGTGAGTGGCTAAACTCTGGAAACACCATATATTTT,CASSEWLNSGNTIYF
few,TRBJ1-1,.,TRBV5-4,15,TGTGCCAGCAGCCCTCGTCGGCAGGCCCAAGGAGGAGCTTTCTTT,CASSPRRQAQGGAFF
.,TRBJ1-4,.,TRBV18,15,TGTGCCAGCTCACCACAGGGAGCAACTAATGAAAAACTGTTTTTT,CASSPQGATNEKLFF
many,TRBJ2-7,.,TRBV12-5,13,TGTGCTAGTGGTTTCGGGATACTCTACGAGCAGTACTTC,CASGFGILYEQYF
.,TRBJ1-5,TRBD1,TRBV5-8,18,TGTGCCAGCAGCTCTTCAACAGGGGCCCCCCGTTCTAATCAGCCCCAGCATTTT,CASSSSTGAPRSNQPQHF
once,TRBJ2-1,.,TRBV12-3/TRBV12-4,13,TGTGCCAGCAGCCCTAGCGCCCGGGGAGAGCAGTTCTTC,CASSPSARGEQFF
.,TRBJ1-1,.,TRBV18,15,TGTGCCAGCTCACCAGGACAGACTTCGAACACTGAAGCTTTCTTT,CASSPGQTSNTEAFF
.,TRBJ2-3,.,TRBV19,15,TGTGCCAGTAGTACCCTGGAAGATGGCACAGATACGCAGTATTTT,CASSTLEDGTDTQYF
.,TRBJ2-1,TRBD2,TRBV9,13,TGTGCCAGCAGCACAGGGACTAGAGCTGAGCAGTTCTTC,CASSTGTRAEQFF
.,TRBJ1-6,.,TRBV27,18,TGTGCCAGCAGTTTCCTCGGAAGGAGGAGGGGGGTTGATTCACCCCTCCACTTT,CASSFLGRRRGVDSPLHF
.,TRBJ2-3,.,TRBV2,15,TGTGCCCAAAGCAGGGAAGCGTCTCGGACAGATACGCAGTATTTT,CAQSREASRTDTQYF
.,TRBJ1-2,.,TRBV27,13,TGTGCCAGCATGACCCAATCGGGGTATGGCTACACCTTC,CASMTQSGYGYTF
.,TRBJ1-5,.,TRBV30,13,TGTGCCTGGAGTCTGACCCGCGATCAGCCCCAGCATTTT,CAWSLTRDQPQHF
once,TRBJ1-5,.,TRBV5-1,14,TGCGCCAGCAGCTTATCAGGGACGGAACAGCCCCAGCATTTT,CASSLSGTEQPQHF
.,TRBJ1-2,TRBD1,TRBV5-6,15,TGTGCCAGCACCCTTCTGGACAGGGAGGGATATGGCTACACCTTC,CASTLLDREGYGYTF
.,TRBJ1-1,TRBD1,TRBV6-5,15,TGTGCCAGCAGGAGCGACAGGGGCACGAACACTGAAGCTTTCTTT,CASRSDRGTNTEAFF
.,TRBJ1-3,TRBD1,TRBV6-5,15,TGTGCCAGCAGTTCCACAGGGGGAGGGGGAAACACCATATATTTT,CASSSTGGGGNTIYF
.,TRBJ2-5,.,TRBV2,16,TGTGCCAGCAGTACGGTCCCAGGCGGGGTAACAGAGACCCAGTACTTC,CASSTVPGGVTETQYF
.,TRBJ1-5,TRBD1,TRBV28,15,TGTGCCAGCAGTTCCGGGACAGGGGGCCGTCAGCCCCAGCATTTT,CASSSGTGGRQPQHF
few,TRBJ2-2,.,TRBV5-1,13,TGCGCCAGCAGCTTGCGCGGGTCCGGGGAGCTGTTTTTT,CASSLRGSGELFF
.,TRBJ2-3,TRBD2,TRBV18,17,TGTGCCAGCTCATCCTCGACTAGCGGGAGAAGCACAGATACGCAGTATTTT,CASSSSTSGRSTDTQYF
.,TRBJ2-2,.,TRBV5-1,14,TGCGCCAGCAGCTTGGACCCGAACACCGGGGAGCTGTTTTTT,CASSLDPNTGELFF
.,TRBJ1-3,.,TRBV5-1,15,TGCGCCAGTTCCATCTCCCGGAACTCTGGAAACACCATATATTTT,CASSISRNSGNTIYF
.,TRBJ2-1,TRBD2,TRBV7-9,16,TGTGCCAGCAGCTTGCTCCCGACTAGCGGCTACAATGAGCAGTTCTTC,CASSLLPTSGYNEQFF
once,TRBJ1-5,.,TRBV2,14,TGTGCCAGCAGTCAACAGGGTGGGGGACAGCCCCAGCATTTT,CASSQQGGGQPQHF
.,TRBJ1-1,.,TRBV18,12,TGTGCCAGCTCCAGGTGGAACACTGAAGCTTTCTTT,CASSRWNTEAFF
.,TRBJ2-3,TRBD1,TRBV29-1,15,TGCAGCGTTGAGACCGGGACAGGGGGACCCAGGGCGCAGTATTTT,CSVETGTGGPRAQYF
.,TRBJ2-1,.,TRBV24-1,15,TGTGCCACCAGTGAAACCGGGTCCAGCACCAATGAGCAGTTCTTC,CATSETGSSTNEQFF
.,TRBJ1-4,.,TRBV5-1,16,TGCGCCAGCAGCTTGGCGGGGACCGGCCGGAATGAAAAACTGTTTTTT,CASSLAGTGRNEKLFF
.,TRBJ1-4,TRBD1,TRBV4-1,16,TGCGCCAGCAGCCGGACAGGGGGGACTGCTAATGAAAAACTGTTTTTT,CASSRTGGTANEKLFF
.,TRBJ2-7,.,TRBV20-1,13,TGCAGTGCTAGTAGGACGGGCGGGAACGAGCAGTACTTC,CSASRTGGNEQYF
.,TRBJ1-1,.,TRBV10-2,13,TGCGCCAGCAGTGAGACTGTGAACACTGAAGCTTTCTTT,CASSETVNTEAFF
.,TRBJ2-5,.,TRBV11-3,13,TGTGCCAGCAGCTCCAACCATAAAGAGACCCAGTACTTC,CASSSNHKETQYF
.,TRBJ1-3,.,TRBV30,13,TGTGCCTGGAGTGTACTATCGGGAAACACCATATATTTT,CAWSVLSGNTIYF
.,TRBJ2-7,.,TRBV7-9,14,TGTGCCAGCAGCCCCCCCATTGGCGCCTACGAGCAGTACTTC,CASSPPIGAYEQYF
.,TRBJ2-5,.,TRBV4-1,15,TGCGCCAGCAGCCTCCTCTCCCAGGGAGGTGAGACCCAGTACTTC,CASSLLSQGGETQYF
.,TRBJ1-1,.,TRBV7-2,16,TGTGCCAGCAATACGGGGGGTCCCTTCACGAACACTGAAGCTTTCTTT,CASNTGGPFTNTEAFF